This TCR beta chain was captured in a study of blood T cell repertoires in COVID-19. V lost 6 bases, J lost 5 bases, and 10 bases lay in between. This CDR3 comprises 12 residues. The method was immunoSEQ multiplex PCR; TCRdb's version includes in-frame clones alone and lacks a portion of them. Among some 190,000 clones listed, 80% to 85% were seen once. The chain employs TRBV12-3 or TRBV12-4 and TRBJ1-2; no definite D call. The sequencing input was PBMCs or T cells enriched from blood (not recorded which). The origin of this receptor is a woman aged 30 to 39 who had been exposed to COVID-19. The CDR3 protein is CASRRDQYGYTF. The CDR3 DNA sequence: TGTGCCAGCAGGCGGGATCAATATGGCTACACCTTC.